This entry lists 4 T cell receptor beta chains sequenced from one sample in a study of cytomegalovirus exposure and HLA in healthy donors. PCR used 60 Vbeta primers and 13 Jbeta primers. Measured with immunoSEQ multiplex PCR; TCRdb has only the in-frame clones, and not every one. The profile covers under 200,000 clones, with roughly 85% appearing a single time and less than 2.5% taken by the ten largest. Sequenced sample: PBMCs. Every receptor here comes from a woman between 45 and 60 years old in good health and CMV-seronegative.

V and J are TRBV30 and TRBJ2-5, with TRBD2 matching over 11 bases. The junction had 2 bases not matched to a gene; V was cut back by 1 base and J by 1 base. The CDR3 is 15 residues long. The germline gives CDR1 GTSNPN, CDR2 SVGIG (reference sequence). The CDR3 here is CAWSGLAGIQETQYF. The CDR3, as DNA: TGTGCCTGGAGTGGACTAGCGGGAATCCAAGAGACCCAGTACTTC.

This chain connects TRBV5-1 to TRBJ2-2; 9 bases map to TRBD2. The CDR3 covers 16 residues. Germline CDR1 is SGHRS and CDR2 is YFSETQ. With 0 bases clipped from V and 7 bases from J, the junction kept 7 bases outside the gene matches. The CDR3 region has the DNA TGCGCCAGCAGCTTGGGAGCGGGAGGAGCATACGGGGAGCTGTTTTTT. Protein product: CASSLGAGGAYGELFF.

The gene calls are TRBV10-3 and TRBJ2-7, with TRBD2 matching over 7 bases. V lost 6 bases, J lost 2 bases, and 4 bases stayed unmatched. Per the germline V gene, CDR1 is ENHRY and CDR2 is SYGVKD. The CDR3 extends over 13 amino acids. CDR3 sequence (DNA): TGTGCCATCAGCTCGCGGGAGCCCTACGAGCAGTACTTC. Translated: CAISSREPYEQYF.

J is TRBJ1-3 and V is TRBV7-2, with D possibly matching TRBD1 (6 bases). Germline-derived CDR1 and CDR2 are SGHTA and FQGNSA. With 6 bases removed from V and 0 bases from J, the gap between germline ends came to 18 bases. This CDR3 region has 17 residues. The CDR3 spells CASRRPDSPSSGNTIYF. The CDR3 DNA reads TGTGCCAGCAGGCGACCGGACAGCCCAAGCTCTGGAAACACCATATATTTT.